These 27 T cell receptor beta chains share one sample of origin, sequenced in a study of Graves' ophthalmopathy and Graves' hyperthyroidism. TCR beta CDR3 regions were amplified from RNA transcripts. HTBI primers were employed in first-round RT-PCR, then a second-round multiplex PCR followed. TCRdb re-called the multiplex PCR reads through MiXCR, storing one row per CDR3 protein. The repertoire holds 650,000 to 900,000 distinct CDR3 sequences, 40% seen once, with approximately 46% in the top ten. The sample comprised peripheral blood. All receptors come from an adult man with Graves' ophthalmopathy.

J is TRBJ1-5 and V is TRBV15; D is perhaps TRBD1 (6 bases). Deletions cut 3 bases from V and 5 bases from J, with 20 bases between. The V gene's germline CDR1 is LNHNV and CDR2 YYDKDF (reference sequence). The CDR3 contains 17 residues. In nucleotides, the CDR3 is TGTGCCACCAGCAGCGCTAGGGGGGGTAGCGTTGATCAGCCCCAGCATTTT. As protein: CATSSARGGSVDQPQHF.

V gene TRBV12-3 or TRBV12-4 combines with J gene TRBJ2-7; possible D gene TRBD2, 6 bases. V lost 7 bases to trimming and J lost 2 bases, with 18 bases between them. The CDR3 is 15 residues long. The CDR3 bases are TGTGCCAGCACCTGGGGACTCTCTCTACCCTACGAGCAGTACTTC. It yields the protein CASTWGLSLPYEQYF.

A few counts support this clonotype. The V gene is TRBV12-3 or TRBV12-4, the J gene TRBJ2-6; the D gene is possibly TRBD2 (5 bases). V shed 3 bases and J shed 2 bases, with 8 bases lying between them. This CDR3 region has 15 residues. The DNA of the CDR3 is TGTGCCAGCAGTTTTGGGAGCACTGGGGCCAACGTCCTGACTTTC. It codes for CASSFGSTGANVLTF.

The V gene is TRBV7-9, the J gene TRBJ2-5; tentatively, D is TRBD1 or TRBD2 (6 bases each). Between the trimmed V and J ends, which lost 8 bases and 5 bases, there was a span of 24 bases. Germline CDR1 reads SEHNR; CDR2 reads FQNEAQ (reference sequence). CDR3 length equals 16 residues. The CDR3 region has the DNA TGTGCCAGCCGAAACACTAACAGGGACTCCGGGGAGACCCAGTACTTC. This codes for CASRNTNRDSGETQYF. Looking up the rest from reference TRBV7-9 and TRBJ2-5 gives the full variable domain: DTGVSQNPRHKITKRGQNVTFRCDPISEHNRLYWYRQTLGQGPEFLTYFQNEAQLEKSRLLSDRFSAERPKGSFSTLEIQRTEQGDSAMYLCASRNTNRDSGETQYFGPGTRLLVL.

This clonotype was observed many times. The CDR3: CASSDADYEQYF. DNA of the CDR3: TGTGCCAGCAGTGACGCAGACTACGAGCAGTACTTC. The chain uses TRBV2 and TRBJ2-7; no definite D call. Between the trimmed V and J ends, which lost 3 bases and 3 bases, there was a span of 6 bases. This CDR3 has 12 amino acids. CDR1 and CDR2 (germline): SNHLY, FYNNEI.

In DNA form, the CDR3 reads TGTGCCAGCAGCGGGGGGGACAATCATCAGCCCCAGCATTTT. Its protein product is CASSGGDNHQPQHF. This chain uses TRBV9 with TRBJ1-5, with D possibly TRBD1 on 6 matching bases. The CDR3 runs 14 residues. V shed 3 bases and J shed 5 bases, with 12 bases lying between them. Germline V lookup: CDR1 SGDLS, CDR2 YYNGEE.

This clonotype has just a few counts. V and J are TRBV7-2 and TRBJ1-5; D remains unclear. V lost 2 bases to trimming and J lost 5 bases, with 10 bases between them. CDR3 length equals 14 residues. Germline lookup yields CDR1 SGHTA and CDR2 FQGNSA. Here the CDR3 DNA reads TGTGCCAGCAGCTTACAGGTGGTAGATCAGCCCCAGCATTTT. This gives the protein CASSLQVVDQPQHF.

This clonotype was counted ten times or more. The V call is TRBV10-3, the J call TRBJ2-7; 10 bases align to TRBD1. Trimming took 10 bases from V and 2 from J; bases not matched to a gene: 2. This CDR3 comprises 12 residues. CDR1 ENHRY and CDR2 SYGVKD come from the germline V gene. DNA for the CDR3: TGTGCCACGGGACAGGGGCCCTACGAGCAGTACTTC. Protein: CATGQGPYEQYF.

The V and J genes are TRBV20-1 and TRBJ2-7; the match to TRBD2 covers 10 bases. The CDR3 is 15 residues long. In germline, CDR1 is DFQATT, CDR2 SNEGSKA (reference sequence). After removal of 5 bases from V and 0 bases from J, the junction contained 7 bases not matched to a gene. The CDR3 here is CSADPGLATSYEQYF. Written as DNA, the CDR3 is TGCAGTGCTGACCCGGGACTAGCGACCTCCTACGAGCAGTACTTC.

The table lists this clonotype with a few counts. The chain is built from TRBV2 and TRBJ2-7; D might be TRBD1 or TRBD2, each matching 6 bases. The V end was cut by 5 bases, the J end by 5 bases, with 19 bases between. Germline CDR1 SNHLY, CDR2 FYNNEI. The length of the CDR3 is 15 residues. Here the CDR3 reads CASSPSRGVADEQYF. The CDR3 nucleotides are TGTGCCAGCAGTCCCAGTAGGGGGGTAGCGGACGAGCAGTACTTC.

The rearrangement links TRBV9 to TRBJ1-3; D gene ambiguous. Germline V gene data show CDR1 as SGDLS and CDR2 as YYNGEE. V was clipped by 6 bases and J by 2 bases, with 15 bases between them. This CDR3 is built from 15 residues. CDR3 coding DNA: TGTGCCAGCAACCCTGCCGGGAGTACTGGAAACACCATATATTTT. Its protein product is CASNPAGSTGNTIYF.

The sample holds many counts of this clonotype. The rearrangement joins TRBV24-1 to TRBJ1-5; TRBD1 matches at 9 bases. The CDR3 covers 15 residues. V shed 5 bases, J shed 3 bases, and the junction held 4 bases outside the gene matches. Germline V lookup: CDR1 KGHDR, CDR2 SFDVKD. The CDR3 sequence: CATSAGQGSNQPQHF. The CDR3 nucleotides read TGTGCCACCAGTGCCGGACAGGGGTCCAATCAGCCCCAGCATTTT.

At least ten counts were recorded for this clonotype. The V call is TRBV11-2, the J call TRBJ1-5; the D is unclear. The CDR3 totals 14 residues. Trimming stripped 4 bases from V and 4 bases from J, with 11 bases between. Germline CDR1 reads SGHAT; CDR2 reads FQNNGV. The DNA for the CDR3 is TGTGCCAGCAGCTCATTTAAGGGAAATCAGCCCCAGCATTTT. Residues: CASSSFKGNQPQHF.

This chain uses TRBV7-2 with TRBJ1-1, with D perhaps TRBD1 (6 bases). The V gene lost 0 bases and the J gene lost 6 bases, with 11 bases spanning the gap. This CDR3 contains 14 residues. The germline CDR1 and CDR2 sequences are SGHTA and FQGNSA. The CDR3 protein is CASSLAGAIAEAFF. DNA of the CDR3: TGTGCCAGCAGCTTAGCGGGGGCTATAGCTGAAGCTTTCTTT.

This clonotype was detected only a few times. Its ends do not fully match the called genes, so a read error is possible. The J gene is TRBJ2-3, the V gene TRBV7-2; D is possibly TRBD2 (5 bases). CDR1 is SGHTA, CDR2 FQGNSA, per germline. This CDR3 region has 14 residues. CDR3 bases: TGCGCCAGCAGCCAAGCTTCGGGGTCAGATACGCAGTATTTT. Translating gives CASSQASGSDTQYF. The whole variable domain, filled in from reference TRBV7-2 and TRBJ2-3, reads GAGVSQSPSNKVTEKGKDVELRCDPISGHTALYWYRQSLGQGLEFLIYFQGNSAPDKSGLPSDRFSAERTGGSVSTLTIQRTQQEDSAVYLCASSQASGSDTQYFGPGTRLTVL.

This clonotype has only a few counts. CDR3 region: CASSSREGNYGEKLFF. For the CDR3, the DNA is TGTGCCAGCAGCAGCCGAGAGGGGAATTACGGTGAAAAACTGTTTTTT. The chain couples TRBV12-3 or TRBV12-4 to TRBJ1-4, with D tentatively TRBD1 (5 bases). The CDR3 has 16 residues. V was trimmed by 6 bases and J by 7 bases, leaving 21 bases between them.

This clonotype appeared a few times. An end of the junction differs from the germline gene, which may be a read error. CDR3 protein: CASSESGTGAAEQYF. The CDR3 region has the DNA TGTGCCAGCAGTGAGTCCGGGACAGGGGCGGCCGAGCAGTACTTC. The V call is TRBV10-3, the J call TRBJ2-7; 10 bases are shared with TRBD1. Germline assignment: CDR1 ENHRY and CDR2 SYGVKD. The CDR3 length is 15 residues.

The chain uses TRBV5-1 and TRBJ2-5, with TRBD2 matching 10 bases. V lost 4 bases and J lost 0; bases outside the gene matches: 6. This CDR3 is 16 amino acids long. CDR1 and CDR2 from the germline V gene are SGHRS and YFSETQ. The DNA of the CDR3 is TGCGCCAGCAGCCTGGGGACTAGCGAGTACCAAGAGACCCAGTACTTC. Its translation: CASSLGTSEYQETQYF.

The chain has TRBV15 and TRBJ2-6; no reliable D call. In germline, CDR1 is LNHNV, CDR2 YYDKDF (reference sequence). CDR3 length equals 16 residues. V lost 3 bases and J 1 base, leaving 10 bases between the germline ends. The CDR3 sequence: CATSRGGLSGANVLTF. The DNA of the CDR3 is TGTGCCACCAGCAGGGGCGGATTGTCTGGGGCCAACGTCCTGACTTTC.

Concerning this clonotype itself: One end of the junction is discordant with germline, which a read error may explain. The chain's CDR3 is CASSGNPQPTGELLF. The CDR3 DNA is TGTGCCAGCAGTGGGAACCCCCAGCCGACCGGGGAGCTGCTTTTT. V gene TRBV25-1 combines with J gene TRBJ2-2, with D perhaps matching TRBD2 (5 bases). The CDR3 is 15 amino acids. Per germline, CDR1 MGHDK and CDR2 SYGVNS.

V and J are TRBV20-1 and TRBJ1-2; D is perhaps TRBD1 (5 bases). Trimming removed 0 bases at V and 9 bases at J, with 20 bases between. Germline V lookup: CDR1 DFQATT, CDR2 SNEGSKA (reference sequence). The CDR3 is made up of 15 amino acids. The CDR3 sequence: CSARDSGVGSSSYTF. As DNA, the CDR3 is TGCAGTGCTAGAGATTCGGGGGTTGGGAGCTCGAGCTACACCTTC.

This clonotype has more than one count but fewer than ten. A junction boundary mismatches the germline segment, possibly from a read error. The rearrangement joins TRBV10-3 to TRBJ2-7; 10 bases are a match to TRBD1. There are 15 residues in the CDR3. Germline CDR1 reads ENHRY; CDR2 reads SYGVKD. The CDR3 protein is CASSRNRQGAGEQYF. The CDR3 nucleotides are TGTGCCAGCAGTCGCAATCGACAGGGGGCGGGCGAGCAGTACTTC.

This clonotype appeared many times. The chain uses TRBV9 and TRBJ2-7; a weak D match, TRBD1 (6 bases). Germline CDR1 and CDR2: SGDLS and YYNGEE. V lost 8 bases and J 2 bases, leaving 14 bases between the germline ends. This CDR3 is built from 13 residues. The CDR3 spells CASAGDPAYEQYF. In DNA form, the CDR3 reads TGTGCCAGTGCAGGGGACCCAGCCTACGAGCAGTACTTC.

Ten or more counts support this clonotype. The chain uses TRBV7-9 and TRBJ1-3; weak D call: TRBD1 (6 bases). Germline loops: CDR1 SEHNR, CDR2 FQNEAQ (reference sequence). The V gene lost 3 bases and the J gene lost 0 bases, with 9 bases spanning the gap. The CDR3 has 15 residues. CDR3 in amino acids: CASSLNRDSGNTIYF. CDR3 sequence (DNA): TGTGCCAGCAGCTTGAACAGGGACTCTGGAAACACCATATATTTT.

This clonotype occurred many times. This chain links TRBV10-3 with TRBJ1-2; D is ambiguous. The CDR3 loop spans 12 amino acids. Deletions cut 6 bases from V and 4 bases from J, with 9 bases between. CDR1 and CDR2 from the germline V gene are ENHRY and SYGVKD. The CDR3 reads CAIRDLRYGYTF. In nucleotides, the CDR3 is TGTGCCATCAGGGACCTTCGCTATGGCTACACCTTC.

The V and J genes are TRBV12-3 or TRBV12-4 and TRBJ1-5; D may be TRBD1 (5 bases). Trimming shortened V by 3 bases and J by 7 bases, and 13 bases separated the two germline ends. This CDR3 comprises 14 residues. CDR3 in DNA: TGTGCCAGCAGTTTGCAGGGTATGAAGCAGCCCCAGCATTTT. This codes for CASSLQGMKQPQHF.

In regard to this clonotype: Possible read error: a much larger clone is one base away. CDR3 sequence: CSVAGTGGGKLFF. DNA of the CDR3: TGCAGCGTAGCCGGGACAGGGGGGGGAAAACTGTTTTTT. The rearrangement uses TRBV29-1 and TRBJ1-4; 11 bases are shared with TRBD1. V was clipped by 6 bases and J by 10 bases; unmatched bases: 7. This CDR3 is 13 amino acids long. Germline assignment: CDR1 SQVTM and CDR2 ANQGSEA.